This T cell receptor (beta chain) comes out of a study of blood T cell repertoires in COVID-19. Patients from Seattle were sampled longitudinally, starting during active infection. Assay used: immunoSEQ multiplex PCR; TCRdb lists only in-frame clones, some missing. The table includes 65,000 to 95,000 clones, around 80% detected once. Trimming left V 0 bases short and J 3 bases short, with 16 bases between. The CDR3 totals 16 residues. The germline V gene has CDR1 SGDLS and CDR2 YYNGEE. The gene calls are TRBV9 and TRBJ2-7, with D possibly matching TRBD1 (6 bases). The receptor's source is a man in his sixties with COVID-19, enrolled during active disease. The sequenced sample was peripheral blood. The CDR3 here is CASSVGPGRGGYEQYF. CDR3 DNA: TGTGCCAGCAGCGTAGGACCCGGCAGGGGTGGCTACGAGCAGTACTTC.